One and the same sample provided the 13 T cell receptor beta chains below, sequenced in a study of blood T cell repertoires in COVID-19 (dated by TCRdb to the early 2020s). The method was the immunoSEQ multiplex PCR assay. TCRdb re-hosts the immuneACCESS table, in-frame sequences only. Its copies lack some clones; in the studies checked, an unresolved V gene accounts for under half of them, and the cause for the rest is not known. The table for this sample lists about 130,000 clones; 85% of them were counted only once. The top ten clones comprise 3.2% of the sample. Sequencing input: peripheral blood. The receptor source for this set is a woman older than 75 with COVID-19, enrolled during active disease.

This sequence joins TRBV5-4 and TRBJ2-2, with D possibly matching TRBD2 (5 bases). Per the germline V gene, CDR1 is SGHNT and CDR2 is YYREEE (reference sequence). The CDR3 totals 14 residues. The V end lost 0 bases, the J end lost 7 bases, and 10 bases lay between the germline ends. CDR3 residues: CASSLGGSVGELFF. DNA of the CDR3: TGTGCCAGCAGCTTGGGAGGGAGCGTCGGGGAGCTGTTTTTT. Looking up the rest from reference TRBV5-4 and TRBJ2-2 gives the full variable domain: ETGVTQSPTHLIKTRGQQVTLRCSSQSGHNTVSWYQQALGQGPQFIFQYYREEENGRGNFPPRFSGLQFPNYSSELNVNALELDDSALYLCASSLGGSVGELFFGEGSRLTVL.

The chain links TRBV6-5 to TRBJ2-6; D perhaps matches TRBD2 (5 bases). The CDR3 is made up of 16 amino acids. Trimming cost V 3 bases and J 4 bases, with 13 bases left between them. Germline V gene sequence: CDR1 MNHEY, CDR2 SVGAGI. CDR3 sequence reads: CASSYVLEQGANVLTF. For the CDR3, the DNA is TGTGCCAGCAGTTATGTACTAGAGCAGGGGGCCAACGTCCTGACTTTC.

The chain employs TRBV3-1 (or the pseudogene TRBV3-2) and TRBJ2-2, with 10 bases fitting TRBD2. Per the germline V gene, CDR1 is LGHDT and CDR2 is YNNKEL (reference sequence). After removal of 1 base from V and 6 bases from J, the junction contained 5 bases not matched to a gene. CDR3 length: 16 residues. This CDR3 reads CASSQAASGSAGELFF. CDR3 DNA sequence: TGTGCCAGCAGCCAAGCCGCTAGCGGGAGTGCCGGGGAGCTGTTTTTT.

The J gene is TRBJ1-1, the V gene TRBV7-3; no reliable D call. V lost 0 bases and J lost 6, with 11 bases in between. The CDR3 totals 14 residues. Germline V gives CDR1 SGHTA, CDR2 FQGTGA. The CDR3 DNA follows: TGTGCCAGCAGCTTAACTCCGGGGAGGGCTGAAGCTTTCTTT. Translation: CASSLTPGRAEAFF.

This chain uses TRBV21-1 with TRBJ2-7; TRBD2 is the table's D call and was not checked against the DNA. TRBV21-1 counts as a pseudogene. The CDR3 is made up of 15 amino acids. The CDR3 nucleotides read TGTGCCACTAACCCCCGGAGCGGGAGGGCGGGCGAGCAGTACTTC. It translates to CATNPRSGRAGEQYF.

This clone was detected many times. The chain combines TRBV10-3 with TRBJ2-7; 11 nucleotides agree with TRBD1. CDR1 is ENHRY, CDR2 SYGVKD, per germline. The CDR3 runs to 20 residues. V dropped 4 bases and J dropped 2; count of bases not matched to a gene: 19. The CDR3 coding sequence is TGTGCCATCAGTGTTCTTCCCGGACAGGGGGCCGTGGGGGCCGCCTACGAGCAGTACTTC. Protein: CAISVLPGQGAVGAAYEQYF.

The chain is built from TRBV28 and TRBJ1-1, with D perhaps TRBD1 (6 bases). V dropped 2 bases and J dropped 1 base, with 8 bases sitting between them. The CDR3 is made up of 14 amino acids. The V gene's germline CDR1 is MDHEN and CDR2 SYDVKM. The CDR3 DNA reads as TGTGCCAGCAGTTTACAGGGGAAGAACACTGAAGCTTTCTTT. Translating gives CASSLQGKNTEAFF.

The chain links TRBV5-6 to TRBJ2-3; tentative D call: TRBD2 (5 bases). Per germline, CDR1 SGHDT and CDR2 YYEEEE. This CDR3 has 11 residues. Trimming removed 3 bases at V and 6 bases at J, with 5 bases between. CDR3 bases: TGTGCCAGCAGCTGGAGGGATACGCAGTATTTT. Amino acids: CASSWRDTQYF.

The chain recombines TRBV5-5 with TRBJ1-1; D is possibly TRBD1 (6 bases). The germline gives CDR1 SGHKS, CDR2 YYEKEE (reference sequence). Trimming shortened V by 7 bases and J by 5 bases, and 21 bases separated the two germline ends. CDR3 length: 15 amino acids. The CDR3: CASGAYQGLGTEAFF. CDR3 DNA: TGTGCCAGCGGGGCGTACCAGGGGTTAGGGACTGAAGCTTTCTTT.

This clone was found a few times. CDR3 amino acids: CASSPAGAGANVLTF. In nucleotides, the CDR3 is TGTGCCAGCAGTCCGGCAGGGGCTGGGGCCAACGTCCTGACTTTC. This chain connects TRBV27 to TRBJ2-6, with D maybe TRBD1 (6 bases). There are 15 residues in the CDR3. V lost 5 bases and J 2 bases, leaving 10 bases between the germline ends. Germline lookup yields CDR1 MNHEY and CDR2 SMNVEV (reference sequence).

This clone was detected only once. This chain connects TRBV5-6 to TRBJ1-2, with 10 bases lining up with TRBD1. The CDR3 contains 13 residues. V gave up 4 bases and J gave up 8 bases; unmatched junction bases: 5. CDR1 is SGHDT and CDR2 is YYEEEE in the germline V gene. The CDR3 DNA sequence: TGTGCCAGCAGCGTGACAGGGGGCTCGGGCTACACCTTC. Its protein is CASSVTGGSGYTF.

CDR3 nucleotides: TGCGCCAGCACTCCTGAGGGTCTAGCCTACGAGCAGTACTTC. This encodes CASTPEGLAYEQYF. V and J are TRBV5-1 and TRBJ2-7; the D gene is possibly TRBD2 (5 bases). The germline V gene has CDR1 SGHRS and CDR2 YFSETQ. The CDR3 is 14 residues long. Deletions cut 6 bases from V and 2 bases from J, with 15 bases between. Complete variable domain (other parts from reference TRBV5-1 and TRBJ2-7): KAGVTQTPRYLIKTRGQQVTLSCSPISGHRSVSWYQQTPGQGLQFLFEYFSETQRNKGNFPGRFSGRQFSNSRSEMNVSTLELGDSALYLCASTPEGLAYEQYFGPGTRLTVT.

With respect to this clone: This specimen includes other DNA sequences encoding the same CDR3. The chain couples TRBV19 to TRBJ2-5; D gene ambiguous. The germline CDR1 and CDR2 sequences are LNHDA and SQIVND (reference sequence). V lost 1 base to trimming and J lost 2 bases, with 8 bases between them. The length of the CDR3 is 14 residues. This CDR3 is CASSIAGQQETQYF. Here the CDR3 DNA reads TGTGCCAGTAGTATAGCTGGTCAGCAAGAGACCCAGTACTTC.